This T cell receptor beta chain was sequenced in a study of cytomegalovirus exposure and HLA in healthy donors. Study context: Earlier, almost 120 million unique TCR beta sequences were recovered from roughly 170 million T cells by an analysis.

Whole-study findings and limits: By HLA locus, TCR association rates varied in a later analysis, with DRB1 showing the most and HLA-C the fewest.

The primer mix had 60 Vbeta and 13 Jbeta primers. Libraries were prepared by immunoSEQ multiplex PCR; TCRdb keeps only in-frame clonotypes and omits some of them. This sample lists about 130,000 clones; its ten largest clones have over 1.5%. A remark on this clone: What it binds is not known.

The junction had 11 bases not matched to a gene; V was cut back by 4 bases and J by 7 bases. Germline loops: CDR1 LGHNA, CDR2 YNFKEQ. CDR3 length: 15 residues. J is TRBJ2-7 and V is TRBV4-2, with TRBD2 identical over 9 bases. The sequence was obtained from a woman in her 40s in good health and CMV-seropositive. Sequencing used PBMCs. The CDR3 loop is CASSPRAGGPWEQYF. The CDR3 DNA follows: TGTGCCAGCAGCCCCCGGGCGGGAGGGCCTTGGGAGCAGTACTTC.